Each of the 8 T cell receptor beta chains below was sequenced from the same sample in a study of blood T cell repertoires in COVID-19. Some clones are missing from TCRdb's copy, which holds only in-frame ones; the method was immunoSEQ multiplex PCR. The table records roughly 150,000 clones, around 87% of them present only once. Input material: peripheral blood. These receptors originate from a woman older than 75 with COVID-19, enrolled during active disease.

This clone has a handful of counts. The chain joins TRBV19 to TRBJ1-5, with D possibly matching TRBD1 (6 bases). CDR1 and CDR2 (germline): LNHDA, SQIVND (reference sequence). Between the trimmed V and J ends, which lost 9 bases and 0 bases, there was a span of 15 bases. The CDR3 runs 15 residues. CDR3 DNA sequence: TGTGCCAGCAAAGGGGGGGGCCTTAGCAATCAGCCCCAGCATTTT. Translating gives CASKGGGLSNQPQHF.

The chain has TRBV6-6 and TRBJ2-1, with D possibly TRBD2 on 5 matching bases. This CDR3 region has 16 residues. Germline V gene lookup returns CDR1 MNHNY and CDR2 SVGAGI (reference sequence). The germline V and J ends were trimmed by 5 bases and 0 bases, with 14 bases remaining between them. CDR3 region: CASSRLGGGSYNEQFF. As DNA, the CDR3 is TGTGCCAGCAGTCGTCTGGGCGGAGGCTCCTACAATGAGCAGTTCTTC.

This rearrangement joins TRBV20-1 to TRBJ2-1; no definite D call. The CDR3 is made up of 11 amino acids. Deletions cut 6 bases from V and 11 bases from J, with 14 bases between. Germline CDR1 reads DFQATT; CDR2 reads SNEGSKA (reference sequence). The CDR3 DNA follows: TGCAGTGCAATCCTCGGCGGCCAGCAGTTCTTC. Protein sequence: CSAILGGQQFF.

J is TRBJ1-1 and V is TRBV4-1, with 7 bases lining up with TRBD1. The V segment lost 4 bases and the J segment 5 bases; nucleotides outside the gene matches: 19. Per germline, CDR1 MGHRA and CDR2 YSYEKL. The CDR3 is 18 residues long. CDR3 sequence reads: CASSLKQTGLGLETEAFF. CDR3 bases: TGCGCCAGCAGCCTAAAACAGACAGGGCTCGGTCTGGAGACTGAAGCTTTCTTT.

The chain combines TRBV28 with TRBJ1-4; no clear D. The CDR3 is 14 residues long. Between the trimmed V and J ends, which lost 6 bases and 0 bases, there was a span of 8 bases. The germline V gene has CDR1 MDHEN and CDR2 SYDVKM. The CDR3, as DNA: TGTGCCAGCAGCACCTCGGCAACTAATGAAAAACTGTTTTTT. This sequence encodes CASSTSATNEKLFF.

V gene TRBV29-1 combines with J gene TRBJ1-1; D is undetermined. Germline CDR1 and CDR2: SQVTM and ANQGSEA. Trimming stripped 7 bases from V and 1 base from J, with 10 bases between. The CDR3 spans 12 residues. The CDR3 spells CSGYRSNTEAFF. CDR3 DNA sequence: TGCAGCGGGTACAGATCGAACACTGAAGCTTTCTTT.

The genes are TRBV7-2 and TRBJ2-1; 13 bases fit TRBD2. The V gene end was trimmed by 6 bases and the J gene end by 10 bases; junction bases not matched to a gene: 6. The CDR3 has 14 amino acids. Germline-derived CDR1 and CDR2 are SGHTA and FQGNSA. The CDR3 nucleotides read TGTGCCAGCAGGTTACTAGCGGGAGGGCCGGAGCAGTTCTTC. Protein sequence: CASRLLAGGPEQFF.

The CDR3 protein is CASSLVSSGNNEQFF. CDR3 coding DNA: TGTGCCAGCAGCTTAGTGTCTAGCGGGAACAATGAGCAGTTCTTC. This chain uses TRBV11-3 with TRBJ2-1, with TRBD2 identical over 9 bases. CDR3 length equals 15 residues. Germline assignment: CDR1 SGHNT and CDR2 YENEEA. J was trimmed by 5 bases and V by 1 base; bases with no gene match: 3.